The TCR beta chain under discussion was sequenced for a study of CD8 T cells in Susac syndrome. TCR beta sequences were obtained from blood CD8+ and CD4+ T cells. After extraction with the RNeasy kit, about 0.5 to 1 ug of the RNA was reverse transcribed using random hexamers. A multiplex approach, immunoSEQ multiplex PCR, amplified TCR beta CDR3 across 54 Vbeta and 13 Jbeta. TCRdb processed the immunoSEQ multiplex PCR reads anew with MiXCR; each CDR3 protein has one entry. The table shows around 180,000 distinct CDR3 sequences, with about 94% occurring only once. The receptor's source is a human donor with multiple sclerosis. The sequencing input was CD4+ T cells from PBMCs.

The CDR3 here is CASSQTGAGANVLTF. The CDR3 DNA follows: TGTGCCAGCAGTCAGACAGGGGCTGGGGCCAACGTCCTGACTTTC. The chain carries TRBV6-2 or TRBV6-3 and TRBJ2-6; 8 bases map to TRBD1. After removal of 5 bases from V and 2 bases from J, the junction contained 2 bases not matched to a gene. This CDR3 contains 15 residues. Germline V CDR1 and CDR2: MNHEY, SVGEGT.